The 2 T cell receptor beta chains presented below share a single source sample, sequenced in a study of tumor and adjacent non-tumor tissue in lung cancer. The template was RNA from unsorted bulk tissue. This non-tumor lung sample came from over 3 cm beyond the tumor edge. Three rounds of nested PCR, following a modified ARM-PCR protocol, produced the TCRbeta library. A single record per CDR3 protein comes from TCRdb applying MiXCR to the multiplex PCR reads. This table has roughly 67,000 distinct CDR3 sequences, around 82% appearing once. Material for sequencing was distant non-tumor lung tissue. The receptors originated from a man in his fifties or sixties with non-small cell lung cancer.

In this sample, this clonotype turned up many times. The CDR3 sequence: CASSYSMISNSPLHF. CDR3 in DNA: TGTGCCAGCAGTTACTCGATGATATCTAATTCACCCCTCCACTTT. The rearrangement links TRBV6-5 to TRBJ1-6; D remains unclear. The CDR3 extends over 15 amino acids. CDR1 and CDR2 from the germline V gene are MNHEY and SVGAGI. Trimming cost V 0 bases and J 6 bases, with 9 bases left between them.

Regarding this clonotype: One end of the junction varies from germline; a read error may be responsible. CDR3: CVSSPDGYPEPQHF. The DNA of the CDR3 is TGTGTCAGCAGCCCGGACGGCTATCCGGAGCCCCAGCATTTT. V and J are TRBV5-4 and TRBJ1-5; no reliable D call. Germline V gene data show CDR1 as SGHNT and CDR2 as YYREEE (reference sequence). This CDR3 spans 14 amino acids. Combining the CDR3 with reference TRBV5-4 and TRBJ1-5 gives the whole variable domain ETGVTQSPTHLIKTRGQQVTLRCSSQSGHNTVSWYQQALGQGPQFIFQYYREEENGRGNFPPRFSGLQFPNYSSELNVNALELDDSALYLCVSSPDGYPEPQHFGDGTRLSIL.